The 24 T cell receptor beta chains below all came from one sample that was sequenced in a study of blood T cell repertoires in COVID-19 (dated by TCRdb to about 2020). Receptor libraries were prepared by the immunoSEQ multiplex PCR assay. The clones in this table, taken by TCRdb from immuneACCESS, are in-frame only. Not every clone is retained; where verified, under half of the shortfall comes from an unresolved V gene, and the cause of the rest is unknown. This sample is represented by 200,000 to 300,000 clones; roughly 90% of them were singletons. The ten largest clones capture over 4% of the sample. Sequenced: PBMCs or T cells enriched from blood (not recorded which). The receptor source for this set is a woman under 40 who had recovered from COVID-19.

The DNA of the CDR3 is TGTGCCAGCCAAATCGGGAGGTCGGGCACAGATACGCAGTATTTT. Translated: CASQIGRSGTDTQYF. The chain is built from TRBV6-5 and TRBJ2-3; 7 nucleotides match TRBD2. Per the germline V gene, CDR1 is MNHEY and CDR2 is SVGAGI. Trimming removed 8 bases from V and 1 base from J; junction bases left unmatched: 9. There are 15 residues in the CDR3.

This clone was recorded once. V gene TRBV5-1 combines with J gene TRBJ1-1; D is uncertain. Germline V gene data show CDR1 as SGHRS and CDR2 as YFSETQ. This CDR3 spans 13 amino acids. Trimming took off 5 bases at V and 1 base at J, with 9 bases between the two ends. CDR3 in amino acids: CASSRSTNTEAFF. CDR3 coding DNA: TGCGCCAGCAGTAGGAGCACGAACACTGAAGCTTTCTTT.

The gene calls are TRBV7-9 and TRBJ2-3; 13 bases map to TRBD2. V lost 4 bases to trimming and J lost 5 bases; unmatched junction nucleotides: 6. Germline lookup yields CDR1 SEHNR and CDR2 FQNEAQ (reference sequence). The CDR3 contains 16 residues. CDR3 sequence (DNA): TGTGCCAGCAGCTCTCGGGGACTAGCGGGAAGAGATACGCAGTATTTT. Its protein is CASSSRGLAGRDTQYF.

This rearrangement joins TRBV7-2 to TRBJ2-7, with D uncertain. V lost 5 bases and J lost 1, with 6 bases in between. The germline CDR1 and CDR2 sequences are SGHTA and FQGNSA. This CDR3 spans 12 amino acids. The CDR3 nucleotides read TGTGCCAGCAGCCCCAATTCCTACGAGCAGTACTTC. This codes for CASSPNSYEQYF.

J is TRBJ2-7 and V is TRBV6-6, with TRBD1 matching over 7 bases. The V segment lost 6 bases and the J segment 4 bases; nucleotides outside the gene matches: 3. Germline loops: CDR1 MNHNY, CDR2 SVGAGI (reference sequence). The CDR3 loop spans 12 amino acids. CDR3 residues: CASSLRGYEQYF. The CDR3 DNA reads TGTGCCAGCAGCCTCAGGGGGTACGAGCAGTACTTC.

The CDR3 region has the DNA TGTGCCAGCAGTGAAGCGAGGTTTAGCGACCCTCCTCAGTACTTC. Translated, it gives CASSEARFSDPPQYF. V gene TRBV6-1 combines with J gene TRBJ2-7; D is possibly TRBD2 (5 bases). Germline V gene lookup returns CDR1 MNHNS and CDR2 SASEGT. The V and J ends lost 0 bases and 10 bases respectively, with 19 bases between them. The CDR3 spans 15 residues.

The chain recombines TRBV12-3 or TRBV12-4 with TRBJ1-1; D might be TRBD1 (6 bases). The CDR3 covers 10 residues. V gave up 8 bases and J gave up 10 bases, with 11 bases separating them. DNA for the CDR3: TGTGCCAGCTACAGGGTTTCAGCTTTCTTT. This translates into CASYRVSAFF.

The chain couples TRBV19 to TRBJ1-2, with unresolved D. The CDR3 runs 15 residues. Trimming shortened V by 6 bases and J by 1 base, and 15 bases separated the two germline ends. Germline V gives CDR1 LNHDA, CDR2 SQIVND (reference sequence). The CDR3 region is CASSQTLGVNYGYTF. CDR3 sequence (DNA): TGTGCCAGTAGCCAAACCTTGGGAGTTAACTATGGCTACACCTTC.

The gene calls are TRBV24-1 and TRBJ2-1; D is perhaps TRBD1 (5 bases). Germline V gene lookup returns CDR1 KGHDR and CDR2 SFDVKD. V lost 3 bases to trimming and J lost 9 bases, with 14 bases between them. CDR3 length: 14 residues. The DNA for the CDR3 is TGTGCCACCAGTGATGCGAGTAGGGGCGGTGAGCAGTTCTTC. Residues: CATSDASRGGEQFF.

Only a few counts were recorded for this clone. The CDR3 coding sequence is TGTGCCAGCTCACCACCCGGTGGGTTCAGGGGACAGGGCGTCTATGAAAAACTGTTTTTT. Translating gives CASSPPGGFRGQGVYEKLFF. This chain uses TRBV18 with TRBJ1-4; 9 bases agree with TRBD1. Trimming removed 0 bases from V and 6 bases from J; junction bases left unmatched: 17. The CDR3 runs to 20 residues. Germline V lookup: CDR1 KGHSH, CDR2 LQKENI.

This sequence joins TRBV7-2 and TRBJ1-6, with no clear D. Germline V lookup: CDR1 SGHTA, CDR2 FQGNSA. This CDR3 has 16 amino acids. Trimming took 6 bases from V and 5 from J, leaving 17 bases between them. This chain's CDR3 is CASRPQAGENNSPLHF. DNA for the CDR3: TGTGCCAGCAGGCCTCAGGCCGGGGAGAATAATTCACCCCTCCACTTT.

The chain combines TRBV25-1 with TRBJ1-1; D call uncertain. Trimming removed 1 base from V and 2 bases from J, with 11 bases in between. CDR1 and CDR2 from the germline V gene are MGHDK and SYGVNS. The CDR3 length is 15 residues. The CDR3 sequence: CASSEWREDNTEAFF. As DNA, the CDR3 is TGTGCCAGCAGTGAATGGAGGGAGGATAACACTGAAGCTTTCTTT.

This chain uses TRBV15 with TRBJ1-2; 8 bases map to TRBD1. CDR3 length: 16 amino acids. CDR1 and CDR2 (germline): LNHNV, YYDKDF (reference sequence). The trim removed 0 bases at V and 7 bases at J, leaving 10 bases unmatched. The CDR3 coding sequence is TGTGCCACCAGCAGAGATATCGACAGGGGTATGGTTGGCTACACCTTC. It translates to CATSRDIDRGMVGYTF.

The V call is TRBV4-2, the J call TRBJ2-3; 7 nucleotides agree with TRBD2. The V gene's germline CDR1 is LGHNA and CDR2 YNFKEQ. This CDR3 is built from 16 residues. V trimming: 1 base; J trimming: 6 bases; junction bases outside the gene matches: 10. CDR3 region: CASSQVGLDDADTQYF. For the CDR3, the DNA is TGTGCCAGCAGCCAAGTAGGACTAGACGATGCCGATACGCAGTATTTT.

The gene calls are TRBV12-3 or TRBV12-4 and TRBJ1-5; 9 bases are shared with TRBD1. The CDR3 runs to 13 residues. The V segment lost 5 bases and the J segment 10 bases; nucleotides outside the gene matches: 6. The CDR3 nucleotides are TGTGCCAGCAGTCGACAGGGGGATAGACCCCAGCATTTT. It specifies CASSRQGDRPQHF.

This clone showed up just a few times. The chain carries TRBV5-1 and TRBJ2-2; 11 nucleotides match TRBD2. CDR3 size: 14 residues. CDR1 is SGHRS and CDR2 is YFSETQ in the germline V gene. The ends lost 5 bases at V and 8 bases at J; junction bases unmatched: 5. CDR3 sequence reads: CASRKPSGRGELFF. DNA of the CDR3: TGCGCCAGCAGAAAGCCTAGCGGGAGGGGGGAGCTGTTTTTT.

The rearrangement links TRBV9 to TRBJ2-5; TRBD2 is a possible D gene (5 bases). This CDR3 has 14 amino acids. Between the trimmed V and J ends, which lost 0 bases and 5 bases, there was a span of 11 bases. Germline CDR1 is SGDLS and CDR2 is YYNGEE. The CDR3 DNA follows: TGTGCCAGCAGCGTAGACGCGGGCCGGGAGACCCAGTACTTC. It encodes CASSVDAGRETQYF.

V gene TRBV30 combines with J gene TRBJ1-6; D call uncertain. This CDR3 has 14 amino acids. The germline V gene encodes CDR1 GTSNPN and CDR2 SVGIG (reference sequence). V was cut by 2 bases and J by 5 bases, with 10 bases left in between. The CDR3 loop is CAWSRGGDNSPLHF. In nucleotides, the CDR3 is TGTGCCTGGAGTCGGGGTGGGGATAATTCACCCCTCCACTTT.

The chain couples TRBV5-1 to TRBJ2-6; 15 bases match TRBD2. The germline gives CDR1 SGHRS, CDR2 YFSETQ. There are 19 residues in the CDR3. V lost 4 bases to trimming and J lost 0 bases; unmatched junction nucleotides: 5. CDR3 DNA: TGCGCCAGCAGCCCGGGACTAGCGGGAGGCCTCTCTGGGGCCAACGTCCTGACTTTC. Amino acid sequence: CASSPGLAGGLSGANVLTF.

In DNA form, the CDR3 reads TGTGCCAGCAGTTCAGGGTTTGAATCCTATGGCTACACCTTC. Translating gives CASSSGFESYGYTF. The J gene is TRBJ1-2, the V gene TRBV6-5; possible D gene TRBD1, 5 bases. V was pared by 4 bases and J by 4 bases, with 13 bases between. Germline V gives CDR1 MNHEY, CDR2 SVGAGI. This CDR3 has 14 amino acids.

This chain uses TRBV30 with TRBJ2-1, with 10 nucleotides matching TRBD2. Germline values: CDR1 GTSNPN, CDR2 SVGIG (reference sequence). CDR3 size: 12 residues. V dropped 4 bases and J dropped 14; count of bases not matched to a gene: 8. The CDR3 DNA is TGTGCCTGGATTGAAAGCGGGAGGGTGAAGTTCTTC. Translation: CAWIESGRVKFF.

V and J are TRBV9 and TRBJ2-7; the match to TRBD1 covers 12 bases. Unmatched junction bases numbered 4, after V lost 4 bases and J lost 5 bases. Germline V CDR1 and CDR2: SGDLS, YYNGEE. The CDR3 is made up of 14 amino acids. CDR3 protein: CASSPGTGGHEQYF. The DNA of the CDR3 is TGTGCCAGCAGCCCTGGGACAGGGGGCCACGAGCAGTACTTC.

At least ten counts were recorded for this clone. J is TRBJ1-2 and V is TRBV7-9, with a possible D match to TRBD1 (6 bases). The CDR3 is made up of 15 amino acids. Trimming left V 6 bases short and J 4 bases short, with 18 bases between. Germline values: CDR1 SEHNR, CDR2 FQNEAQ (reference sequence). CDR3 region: CASRTSRGKSYGYTF. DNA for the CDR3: TGTGCCAGCAGAACGAGCAGGGGAAAATCCTATGGCTACACCTTC.

The CDR3: CASSQTGVGEKLFF. For the CDR3, the DNA is TGTGCCAGCAGCCAGACAGGGGTTGGTGAAAAACTGTTTTTT. The chain is built from TRBV7-9 and TRBJ1-4, with TRBD1 matching over 8 bases. V gave up 5 bases and J gave up 7 bases; unmatched junction bases: 6. Germline V CDR1 and CDR2: SEHNR, FQNEAQ (reference sequence). The CDR3 runs to 14 residues.